One and the same sample provided the 29 T cell receptor beta chains below, sequenced in a study of shared clonotypes between healthy human individuals. Some clones are missing from TCRdb's copy, which holds only in-frame ones; the method was immunoSEQ multiplex PCR. The sample shows roughly 2.4 million clones, around 95% of them seen only once. Sequences were obtained from naive CD4+ T cells sorted from blood. Sample subset: CD45RA+ positively selected. These receptors originate from a man between 18 and 35 years old in good health.

The chain combines TRBV18 with TRBJ2-3; the D gene is possibly TRBD1 (5 bases). The CDR3 covers 14 residues. Germline-derived CDR1 and CDR2 are KGHSH and LQKENI. Trimming cost V 3 bases and J 6 bases, with 13 bases left between them. CDR3 residues: CASSPLRGLDTQYF. The CDR3 DNA is TGTGCCAGCTCACCCCTTAGGGGATTGGATACGCAGTATTTT.

V and J are TRBV18 and TRBJ2-3, with D unresolved. The V end was cut by 0 bases, the J end by 3 bases, with 7 bases between. The CDR3 is 14 amino acids. Germline CDR1 reads KGHSH; CDR2 reads LQKENI. The CDR3 region is CASSPPVATDTQYF. The CDR3 DNA is TGTGCCAGCTCACCACCTGTGGCGACAGATACGCAGTATTTT. The full variable domain, with the rest looked up from reference TRBV18 and TRBJ2-3, is NAGVMQNPRHLVRRRGQEARLRCSPMKGHSHVYWYRQLPEEGLKFMVYLQKENIIDESGMPKERFSAEFPKEGPSILRIQQVVRGDSAAYFCASSPPVATDTQYFGPGTRLTVL.

This chain connects TRBV28 to TRBJ2-7; 7 positions agree with TRBD1. The germline CDR1 and CDR2 sequences are MDHEN and SYDVKM. Trimming took 3 bases from V and 2 from J; bases not matched to a gene: 7. This CDR3 is built from 15 residues. The CDR3 DNA follows: TGTGCCAGCAGTTTGGGGATTACAGGGGCCTACGAGCAGTACTTC. Its protein is CASSLGITGAYEQYF.

This clone was seen only once. The chain employs TRBV6-6 and TRBJ2-3, with 7 bases aligning to TRBD1. Germline assignment: CDR1 MNHNY and CDR2 SVGAGI (reference sequence). This CDR3 has 15 amino acids. Trimming took 5 bases from V and 4 from J; bases not matched to a gene: 9. The CDR3 DNA is TGTGCCAGCAGTAAAGAGGGGGCGCAGTCAGATACGCAGTATTTT. It is translated as CASSKEGAQSDTQYF.

The chain is built from TRBV6-1 and TRBJ1-6, with a weak D call TRBD1 (6 bases). The V and J ends lost 7 bases and 1 base respectively, with 11 bases between them. Germline CDR1 and CDR2: MNHNS and SASEGT. The CDR3 loop spans 15 amino acids. Here the CDR3 reads CASISDSSYNSPLHF. CDR3 sequence (DNA): TGTGCCAGCATTTCGGACAGTTCCTATAATTCACCCCTCCACTTT.

The J gene is TRBJ2-7, the V gene TRBV27; no clear D. V was cut by 5 bases and J by 3 bases, with 11 bases left in between. Germline V gene sequence: CDR1 MNHEY, CDR2 SMNVEV (reference sequence). This CDR3 contains 13 residues. As DNA, the CDR3 is TGTGCCAGCAGTCTCTCCGTTGGCTACGAGCAGTACTTC. It encodes CASSLSVGYEQYF.

The chain joins TRBV18 to TRBJ1-6, with D maybe TRBD1 (6 bases). CDR1 and CDR2 (germline): KGHSH, LQKENI. V was clipped by 2 bases and J by 0 bases, with 11 bases between them. The CDR3 is 17 residues long. The CDR3 coding sequence is TGTGCCAGCTCACCATCCGAAGGGGGCTCCTATAATTCACCCCTCCACTTT. Its protein is CASSPSEGGSYNSPLHF.

The chain carries TRBV28 and TRBJ1-2; perhaps TRBD1 as D (6 bases). The CDR3 extends over 13 amino acids. Germline V lookup: CDR1 MDHEN, CDR2 SYDVKM. Deletions cut 4 bases from V and 7 bases from J, with 13 bases between. The CDR3 sequence: CASSYRDDRGYTF. The CDR3 region has the DNA TGTGCCAGCAGTTACAGGGACGATCGTGGCTACACCTTC.

The V gene is TRBV7-2, the J gene TRBJ1-2; the D is unclear. The CDR3 loop spans 12 amino acids. Trimming took off 4 bases at V and 2 bases at J, with 5 bases between the two ends. The germline gives CDR1 SGHTA, CDR2 FQGNSA. The CDR3 DNA sequence: TGTGCCAGCAGCTACACGAACTATGGCTACACCTTC. Residues: CASSYTNYGYTF. Filled out from reference TRBV7-2 and TRBJ1-2, the complete variable domain reads GAGVSQSPSNKVTEKGKDVELRCDPISGHTALYWYRQSLGQGLEFLIYFQGNSAPDKSGLPSDRFSAERTGGSVSTLTIQRTQQEDSAVYLCASSYTNYGYTFGSGTRLTVV.

This clone was detected once. The same CDR3 arises from other DNA sequences in this sample as well. V and J are TRBV7-9 and TRBJ2-5; perhaps TRBD2 as D (5 bases). The germline V and J ends were trimmed by 2 bases and 2 bases, with 9 bases remaining between them. Looked up from germline, CDR1 is SEHNR and CDR2 is FQNEAQ (reference sequence). The CDR3 extends over 14 amino acids. CDR3 protein: CASSLTSGQETQYF. Here the CDR3 DNA reads TGTGCCAGCAGCTTAACTTCGGGACAAGAGACCCAGTACTTC.

The genes are TRBV5-6 and TRBJ2-1, with 10 nucleotides matching TRBD1. The germline CDR1 and CDR2 sequences are SGHDT and YYEEEE. The CDR3 contains 18 residues. J lost 0 bases, V lost 0 bases, and 6 bases had no gene match. This CDR3 is CASSLGSGQGGSYNEQFF. In nucleotides, the CDR3 is TGTGCCAGCAGCTTGGGAAGCGGACAGGGGGGCTCCTACAATGAGCAGTTCTTC.

The chain links TRBV20-1 to TRBJ1-1; no reliable D call. The V end lost 3 bases, the J end lost 7 bases, and 9 bases lay between the germline ends. CDR1 and CDR2 (germline): DFQATT, SNEGSKA (reference sequence). CDR3 length: 11 amino acids. The DNA for the CDR3 is TGCAGTGCTAGCAACACAGTTGAAGCTTTCTTT. Translation: CSASNTVEAFF.

The CDR3 DNA reads TGCACCAGGCTCCCGGAGGGTCCCTCCTACGAGCAGTACTTC. Its protein product is CTRLPEGPSYEQYF. The J gene is TRBJ2-7, the V gene TRBV1; the D call of TRBD2 is as the table states it, not checked on the DNA. TRBV1 is shown as a pseudogene. The CDR3 runs 14 residues.

Worth noting for this clone: The same CDR3 also results from other DNA sequences found in this sample. The rearrangement joins TRBV6-5 to TRBJ1-4; D is unresolved. V was shortened by 0 bases and J by 4 bases, with 6 bases between the two germline ends. The germline V gene encodes CDR1 MNHEY and CDR2 SVGAGI. This CDR3 contains 14 residues. CDR3 DNA: TGTGCCAGCAGTTACTCGGGCAGTAATGAAAAACTGTTTTTT. As protein: CASSYSGSNEKLFF.

This chain connects TRBV4-3 to TRBJ2-1; D possibly corresponds to TRBD1 (6 bases). Trimming shortened V by 2 bases and J by 9 bases, and 11 bases separated the two germline ends. The CDR3 has 13 residues. Germline V lookup: CDR1 LGHNA, CDR2 YSLEER. DNA for the CDR3: TGCGCCAGCAGCCAAATCTACAGGGCTGAGCAGTTCTTC. As protein: CASSQIYRAEQFF.

This chain links TRBV6-1 with TRBJ2-7, with 7 bases lining up with TRBD1. This CDR3 has 14 residues. Germline V lookup: CDR1 MNHNS, CDR2 SASEGT. Losses at the gene ends were 9 bases for V and 3 bases for J; bases not matched to a gene: 11. The CDR3 region is CASQPGQGVYEQYF. The CDR3 nucleotides read TGTGCCAGTCAGCCGGGCCAGGGGGTCTACGAGCAGTACTTC.

This clone came up a few times. This chain joins TRBV7-9 and TRBJ2-7, with 8 bases identical to TRBD1. The CDR3 is made up of 13 amino acids. The V gene end was trimmed by 5 bases and the J gene end by 2 bases; junction bases not matched to a gene: 2. Germline loops: CDR1 SEHNR, CDR2 FQNEAQ (reference sequence). The CDR3 loop reads CASSQTGAYEQYF. The CDR3 DNA follows: TGTGCCAGCAGCCAGACAGGGGCCTACGAGCAGTACTTC.

The chain links TRBV10-3 to TRBJ2-2, with TRBD2 matching 8 bases. The germline gives CDR1 ENHRY, CDR2 SYGVKD. Losses at the gene ends were 6 bases for V and 4 bases for J; bases not matched to a gene: 7. The CDR3 has 15 amino acids. As DNA, the CDR3 is TGTGCCATCAGAGGAGGCGGGGGGCCCACCGGGGAGCTGTTTTTT. Its translation: CAIRGGGGPTGELFF.

The rearrangement links TRBV18 to TRBJ1-6; D is unclear. CDR3 length equals 15 residues. V dropped 2 bases and J dropped 6 bases, with 11 bases sitting between them. The germline V gene encodes CDR1 KGHSH and CDR2 LQKENI. The CDR3 DNA reads as TGTGCCAGCTCACCAGCGCGGCAGCTTAATTCACCCCTCCACTTT. Encoded protein: CASSPARQLNSPLHF.

The J gene is TRBJ2-5, the V gene TRBV30; D might be TRBD1 (5 bases). This CDR3 has 16 residues. From germline, CDR1 is GTSNPN and CDR2 SVGIG (reference sequence). The V end lost 0 bases, the J end lost 1 base, and 15 bases lay between the germline ends. The CDR3, as DNA: TGTGCCTGGAGTGTACGAAGGGGATTGCTCCAAGAGACCCAGTACTTC. Protein sequence: CAWSVRRGLLQETQYF.

This CDR3 reads CSARDSGYTF. Here the CDR3 DNA reads TGCAGTGCTAGGGACTCTGGCTACACCTTC. The V and J genes are TRBV20-1 and TRBJ1-2; the D is unclear. The germline CDR1 and CDR2 sequences are DFQATT and SNEGSKA (reference sequence). This CDR3 spans 10 amino acids. V lost 3 bases to trimming and J lost 7 bases, with 6 bases between them.

The chain combines TRBV4-3 with TRBJ2-2, with 7 bases fitting TRBD2. The CDR3 runs 20 residues. J was trimmed by 0 bases and V by 0 bases; bases with no gene match: 13. Per germline, CDR1 LGHNA and CDR2 YSLEER. The CDR3 sequence is CASSQEGSRAAGANTGELFF. In DNA, the CDR3 is TGCGCCAGCAGCCAAGAGGGATCGCGGGCGGCGGGAGCGAACACCGGGGAGCTGTTTTTT.

About this clone itself: This specimen includes other DNA sequences encoding the same CDR3. This rearrangement joins TRBV2 to TRBJ2-3; D unclear. This CDR3 comprises 13 residues. V was pared by 3 bases and J by 2 bases, with 6 bases between. Germline V gives CDR1 SNHLY, CDR2 FYNNEI. The CDR3 DNA follows: TGTGCCAGCAGTGAGCGGTCCACAGATACGCAGTATTTT. Protein sequence: CASSERSTDTQYF.

This chain links TRBV4-1 with TRBJ2-7; a weak D match, TRBD2 (6 bases). The CDR3 length is 14 residues. Germline V lookup: CDR1 MGHRA, CDR2 YSYEKL. Trimming left V 2 bases short and J 2 bases short, with 10 bases between. The chain's CDR3 is CASSQPSETYEQYF. The CDR3 DNA sequence: TGCGCCAGCAGCCAACCTAGCGAAACCTACGAGCAGTACTTC.

V usage is TRBV4-1 and J usage is TRBJ2-1, with 7 bases identical to TRBD1. CDR3 length: 16 amino acids. V shed 3 bases, J shed 10 bases, and the junction held 15 bases outside the gene matches. Per the germline V gene, CDR1 is MGHRA and CDR2 is YSYEKL. The CDR3 is CASSQGYRGLLEEQFF. The CDR3 DNA is TGCGCCAGCAGCCAGGGTTACAGGGGCCTCTTGGAGGAGCAGTTCTTC.

The chain carries TRBV4-1 and TRBJ1-1; 9 bases map to TRBD1. The CDR3 runs 15 residues. CDR1 and CDR2 from the germline V gene are MGHRA and YSYEKL. The V and J ends lost 2 bases and 4 bases, in that order; junction bases with no gene match: 5. For the CDR3, the DNA is TGCGCCAGCAGCCAAAATAACAGGGGGCGCACTGAAGCTTTCTTT. It yields the protein CASSQNNRGRTEAFF.

With respect to this clone: In the same sample, other DNA sequences code for this CDR3. This sequence joins TRBV19 and TRBJ2-7; 9 bases are shared with TRBD1. Trimming at V came to 3 bases and at J to 1 base, leaving 1 base not matched to a gene. The CDR3 runs 14 residues. The germline V gene encodes CDR1 LNHDA and CDR2 SQIVND (reference sequence). CDR3 amino acids: CASSMGQGSYEQYF. The CDR3 nucleotides are TGTGCCAGTAGTATGGGACAGGGTTCCTACGAGCAGTACTTC.

The chain uses TRBV28 and TRBJ1-2; D is uncertain. This CDR3 region has 12 residues. CDR1 and CDR2 (germline): MDHEN, SYDVKM. V was pared by 3 bases and J by 5 bases, with 7 bases between. The CDR3 sequence is CASSLKLYGYTF. As DNA, the CDR3 is TGTGCCAGCAGTTTGAAATTATATGGCTACACCTTC.

The V and J genes are TRBV28 and TRBJ2-7; 9 bases are a match to TRBD1. Germline trimming cut 7 bases from V and 1 base from J; bases unmatched to any gene: 14. This CDR3 has 17 residues. Germline values: CDR1 MDHEN, CDR2 SYDVKM. CDR3 DNA: TGTGCCAGCACCCTACTTCCGGGACAGGGCCCTTCCTACGAGCAGTACTTC. This sequence encodes CASTLLPGQGPSYEQYF. The full variable domain, its missing parts supplied by reference TRBV28 and TRBJ2-7, is DVKVTQSSRYLVKRTGEKVFLECVQDMDHENMFWYRQDPGLGLRLIYFSYDVKMKEKGDIPEGYSVSREKKERFSLILESASTNQTSMYLCASTLLPGQGPSYEQYFGPGTRLTVT.